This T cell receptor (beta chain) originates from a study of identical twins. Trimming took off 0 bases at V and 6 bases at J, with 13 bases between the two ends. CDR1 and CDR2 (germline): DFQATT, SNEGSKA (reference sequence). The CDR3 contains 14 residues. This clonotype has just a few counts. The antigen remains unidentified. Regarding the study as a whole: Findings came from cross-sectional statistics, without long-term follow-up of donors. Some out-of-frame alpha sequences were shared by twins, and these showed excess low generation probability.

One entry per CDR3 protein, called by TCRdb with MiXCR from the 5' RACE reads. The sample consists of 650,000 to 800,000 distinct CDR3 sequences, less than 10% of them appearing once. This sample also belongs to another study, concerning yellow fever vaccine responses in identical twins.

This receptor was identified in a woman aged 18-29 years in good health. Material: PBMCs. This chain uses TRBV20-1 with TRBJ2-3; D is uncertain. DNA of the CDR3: TGCAGTGCTAGAGACCGGTCTTCCGGGGATACGCAGTATTTT. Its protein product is CSARDRSSGDTQYF.